Sequencing of this TCR beta chain was carried out in a study of blood T cell repertoires in COVID-19. Measured with immunoSEQ multiplex PCR; TCRdb has only the in-frame clones, and not every one. This sample yields nearly 400,000 clones, of which approximately 89% are seen a single time; 1.5% to 2% belongs to the top ten. Trimming removed 6 bases from V and 9 bases from J; junction bases left unmatched: 6. Per the germline V gene, CDR1 is SNHLY and CDR2 is FYNNEI. The CDR3 runs 14 residues. Those enrolled, adults aged about 18 to 95 years, came from around 25 US areas. Participant-given clinical history determined each cohort assignment. All recovered Cohort 3 donors got two negative PCRs, got clearance, or saw symptom resolution.

The V gene is TRBV2, the J gene TRBJ2-4, with TRBD1 identical over 12 bases. Sequenced input: PBMCs or T cells enriched from blood (not recorded which). The TCR comes from a woman aged 25 to 39 who had recovered from COVID-19. The CDR3 reads CASRPGQGAVIQYF. Written as DNA, the CDR3 is TGTGCCAGCAGGCCGGGACAGGGGGCAGTCATTCAGTACTTC. The full variable domain, in which reference TRBV2 and TRBJ2-4 provide the parts outside the CDR3, is EPEVTQTPSHQVTQMGQEVILRCVPISNHLYFYWYRQILGQKVEFLVSFYNNEISEKSEIFDDQFSVERPDGSNFTLKIRSTKLEDSAMYFCASRPGQGAVIQYFGAGTRLSVL.